Detailed here is one TCR beta chain. What it binds is not known. Generated by immunoSEQ multiplex PCR, the TCRdb table keeps only in-frame clones and is missing some. The sample lists about 2.4 million clones; about 92% were seen once. This entry belongs to a study of shared clonotypes between healthy human individuals. Study-level findings and limits: Among the subsets, naive ones generally showed larger estimated richness than memory ones. A limitation of the genetic and exposure-history diversity represented arose from few donors. The study found about 4.6% of naive CD4 clonotypes shared across a few donors.

Losses at the gene ends were 7 bases for V and 9 bases for J; bases not matched to a gene: 14. The CDR3 totals 15 residues. Germline V lookup: CDR1 SGHTA, CDR2 FQGNSA. V usage is TRBV7-2 and J usage is TRBJ2-1, with TRBD2 matching over 8 bases. Sequenced: naive CD4+ T cells sorted from blood. Subset meaning: CD45RA+ positively selected. The source of this sequence is a man younger than 35 in good health. CDR3 sequence reads: CASTQTSGRRSEQFF. The CDR3 DNA reads as TGTGCCAGCACCCAAACTAGCGGCCGGAGATCTGAGCAGTTCTTC.